The 9 T cell receptor beta chains below all came from one sample that was sequenced in a study of blood T cells in healthy people across ages. Sample-barcoded 5' priming and a J-beta primer mix drove a second PCR of about 6 to 12 cycles. In TCRdb, the 5' RACE reads were re-called with MiXCR into one record per CDR3 protein. The sample has 1.4 million or so distinct CDR3 sequences; approximately 42% are singletons. Material for sequencing was blood. The receptors shown here come from a woman between 18 and 29 years old in good health.

The chain joins TRBV7-2 to TRBJ2-3; possibly TRBD2 for D (6 bases). Germline V CDR1 and CDR2: SGHTA, FQGNSA. The CDR3 is 16 amino acids. V gave up 5 bases and J gave up 1 base, with 16 bases separating them. The CDR3 DNA follows: TGTGCCAGCAGCCCGATGCTAGCGTCACGCACAGATACGCAGTATTTT. Its protein product is CASSPMLASRTDTQYF.

This clonotype has more than one count but fewer than ten. This chain links TRBV5-1 with TRBJ2-1, with D perhaps given as TRBD1 or TRBD2 (5 bases each). V was trimmed by 2 bases and J by 6 bases, leaving 9 bases between them. CDR3 length: 13 residues. Germline CDR1 and CDR2: SGHRS and YFSETQ. CDR3 sequence (DNA): TGCGCCAGCAGCTTCGGGACCTCCAATGAGCAGTTCTTC. Translated, it gives CASSFGTSNEQFF.

A few counts support this clonotype. The V call is TRBV20-1, the J call TRBJ1-1, with a possible D match to TRBD1 (5 bases). V dropped 6 bases and J dropped 4 bases, with 15 bases sitting between them. CDR1 and CDR2 from the germline V gene are DFQATT and SNEGSKA (reference sequence). This CDR3 is 13 amino acids long. The CDR3 reads CSAPRGTSTEAFF. The DNA for the CDR3 is TGCAGTGCGCCGCGAGGGACGTCCACTGAAGCTTTCTTT.

The chain joins TRBV5-5 to TRBJ2-1; D is unresolved. Gene TRBJ2-7 matches the end of the DNA better, so the J call may be wrong. CDR1 is SGHKS and CDR2 is YYEKEE in the germline V gene (reference sequence). The CDR3 is made up of 16 amino acids. CDR3 in amino acids: CASSLVYPASYNEQYF. Here the CDR3 DNA reads TGTGCCAGCAGCTTGGTATACCCGGCATCCTACAATGAGCAGTACTTC.

J is TRBJ1-2 and V is TRBV12-3 or TRBV12-4; D is perhaps TRBD1 (5 bases). Deletions cut 6 bases from V and 7 bases from J, with 15 bases between. The CDR3 runs 13 residues. CDR3 in amino acids: CASSARVFGGYTF. CDR3 DNA: TGTGCCAGCAGCGCCAGGGTTTTTGGTGGCTACACCTTC.

This clonotype was detected only once. The chain carries TRBV20-1 and TRBJ2-1; TRBD2 matches 12 bases. Germline CDR1 reads DFQATT; CDR2 reads SNEGSKA (reference sequence). Germline trimming cut 6 bases from V and 0 bases from J; bases unmatched to any gene: 12. This CDR3 has 18 residues. The DNA for the CDR3 is TGCAGTGCCCGAGGGACTAGCGGGCGTGGTGGCTCCTACAATGAGCAGTTCTTC. Translation gives CSARGTSGRGGSYNEQFF.

The chain has TRBV10-2 and TRBJ2-1; D might be TRBD2 (5 bases). The length of the CDR3 is 14 residues. Germline values: CDR1 WSHSY, CDR2 SAAADI. V gave up 8 bases and J gave up 7 bases, with 18 bases separating them. CDR3 amino acids: CASCPQNSGNEQFF. The CDR3 DNA reads as TGCGCCAGCTGCCCCCAAAACTCGGGGAATGAGCAGTTCTTC.

This clonotype was observed a few times. The chain recombines TRBV27 with TRBJ1-2; no reliable D call. This CDR3 is built from 13 residues. Germline V gene data show CDR1 as MNHEY and CDR2 as SMNVEV (reference sequence). The V end was cut by 3 bases, the J end by 3 bases, with 8 bases between. CDR3 protein: CASSFGPDYGYTF. The CDR3 nucleotides read TGTGCCAGCAGTTTCGGGCCAGACTATGGCTACACCTTC.

The genes are TRBV7-9 and TRBJ2-3; D uncertain. In germline, CDR1 is SEHNR, CDR2 FQNEAQ (reference sequence). The CDR3 spans 15 residues. The V end lost 5 bases, the J end lost 3 bases, and 15 bases lay between the germline ends. Written as DNA, the CDR3 is TGTGCCAGCAGCCCGAAGGGCGGAGCAACAGATACGCAGTATTTT. Its translation is CASSPKGGATDTQYF.